This T cell receptor (beta chain) originates from a study of blood T cell repertoires in COVID-19 (dated by TCRdb to the early 2020s). Background for the entire study: Samples covering the acute and convalescent phases of COVID-19 were provided by collaborators in the United States, Italy and Spain. The samples were drawn from two sources: the first 160 participants of the ongoing ImmuneRACE study, and 950 to 1,500 subjects contributed by 6 global collaborators. Where available, HLA class I and class II types were obtained from metadata supplied by the sample provider rather than from assay-based typing. The material from the prospective study consisted of cDNA or gDNA derived from T cells, B-cell-depleted T cells, or PBMCs. The repertoires were made available in a free public database intended to serve as a resource for research on the immune response to SARS-CoV-2. Subjects who had been exposed to COVID-19, were actively infected with it, or had recovered from it provided the deeply sampled blood TCRbeta repertoires that made up the dataset. A de-identified subject ID, COVID-19 status, age in years and sex were almost always included in the sample metadata. Here is what the overall study found, with its caveats: Clinical and demographic metadata were provided uncurated, with the amount varying by source and participant.

TCRbeta CDR3 regions were amplified from genomic DNA by means of the immunoSEQ Assay, a bias-controlled multiplex PCR. In the original analysis: The number of nucleated cells in each sample was estimated from the amplification of reference gene primers within the assay. To quantify the absolute abundance of each unique TCRbeta CDR3 rearrangement, sequence reads were collapsed and filtered. For each sample, productive Simpson clonality was calculated by taking the square root of Simpson's diversity index across productive rearrangements. TCRdb carries this immuneACCESS record with in-frame sequences only. Its versions omit some clonotypes, under half of them owing to an unresolved V gene in the studies checked, with the rest unexplained. The V and J calls and clone size are taken from that table; D and trimming were inferred from the DNA. The sample records around 100,000 clones, approximately 81% of which are singletons. The top ten constitute about 2% of the sample.

The collaborating institutions used their own protocols to collect whole blood in K2EDTA tubes. For TCRbeta analysis, collaborator samples were shipped as frozen whole blood, as isolated PBMCs, or as DNA extracted from either sample type. Taken from cysteine to phenylalanine, the CDR3 has 14 residues. The entry retains the CDR3 DNA only, 42 bases that are in frame from base 1. The junction shows trimming of 7 bases on V and 2 bases on J, and the gene matches do not reach 6 bases of it. CDR1 and CDR2 are read off the germline V gene as MDHEN and SYDVKM. About this clone: Its binding antigen is unknown. Base-call qualities are not available, and no considerably larger clone is one nucleotide away.

This sequence originates from a human donor in a cohort sampled during active COVID-19. In this chain, TRBV28 is recombined with TRBJ1-1; TRBD1 aligns with 8 central bases. Sequenced material: peripheral blood. The CDR3 in this case is CASTRQGRNTEAFF. The bases read TGTGCCAGCACCCGACAGGGGCGAAACACTGAAGCTTTCTTT.